The 10 T cell receptor beta chains below were found in one sample sequenced in a study of blood T cell repertoires in COVID-19. Sequencing was performed with immunoSEQ multiplex PCR; in TCRdb, only in-frame clones are kept and a portion is missing. There are 150,000 or so clones in the sample; roughly four fifths occur only once, and over 12% lies in the top ten. Sequencing input: peripheral blood. The receptors come from a human donor with acute or convalescent COVID-19. The donor label of this sample is uncertain.

Written as DNA, the CDR3 is TGTGCCAGCAGCGTAGGTCGTCTAGCGGAAGAGACCCAGTACTTC. Its protein is CASSVGRLAEETQYF. The V call is TRBV9, the J call TRBJ2-5; 7 nucleotides agree with TRBD2. Trimming removed 0 bases from V and 3 bases from J; junction bases left unmatched: 5. This CDR3 contains 15 residues. The germline CDR1 and CDR2 sequences are SGDLS and YYNGEE.

This clone showed up just once. This rearrangement joins TRBV6-6 to TRBJ1-2; 9 bases map to TRBD1. CDR1 is MNHNY, CDR2 SVGAGI, per germline (reference sequence). J lost 8 bases, V lost 7 bases, and 8 bases had no gene match. The CDR3 sequence is 13 residues long. CDR3 bases: TGTGCCAGCACCCCACAGGGGGCGCAGGGCTACACCTTC. This gives the protein CASTPQGAQGYTF.

The V call is TRBV6-1, the J call TRBJ2-3, with a tentative D call TRBD1 (7 bases). The V gene's germline CDR1 is MNHNS and CDR2 SASEGT. The CDR3 sequence is 17 residues long. Trimming pared 2 bases from V and 3 bases from J, leaving 18 bases between. CDR3 in DNA: TGTGCCAGCAGTGAATTTCGTATGTCAGGGGGGACAGATACGCAGTATTTT. It translates to CASSEFRMSGGTDTQYF.

This clone has only one observation. The genes are TRBV18 and TRBJ2-3; maybe TRBD2 (6 bases). Looked up from germline, CDR1 is KGHSH and CDR2 is LQKENI. The CDR3 is 13 amino acids. The V end was cut by 3 bases, the J end by 4 bases, with 8 bases between. CDR3 nucleotide sequence: TGTGCCAGCTCACCCCCGGGGGCAGATACGCAGTATTTT. Its protein product is CASSPPGADTQYF.

The genes are TRBV29-1 and TRBJ1-1; tentative D call: TRBD1 (5 bases). In germline, CDR1 is SQVTM, CDR2 ANQGSEA. CDR3 length equals 15 residues. V was clipped by 5 bases and J by 5 bases, with 21 bases between them. The CDR3 spells CSVRPFTGEGTEAFF. DNA for the CDR3: TGCAGCGTTCGCCCGTTCACGGGGGAGGGGACTGAAGCTTTCTTT.

The J gene is TRBJ2-2, the V gene TRBV5-8; 9 positions match TRBD1. Per germline, CDR1 SGHTS and CDR2 YDEGEE. This CDR3 has 17 amino acids. J lost 5 bases, V lost 4 bases, and 12 bases had no gene match. Here the CDR3 DNA reads TGTGCCAGCAGCCACCGAGGACAGGGGCGCAGGACCGGGGAGCTGTTTTTT. Residues: CASSHRGQGRRTGELFF. The whole variable domain, remainder taken from reference TRBV5-8 and TRBJ2-2, is EAGVTQSPTHLIKTRGQQATLRCSPISGHTSVYWYQQALGLGLQFLLWYDEGEERNRGNFPPRFSGRQFPNYSSELNVNALELEDSALYLCASSHRGQGRRTGELFFGEGSRLTVL.

This clone has just one count. The rearrangement joins TRBV4-1 to TRBJ2-7; TRBD1 aligns across 7 bases. With 3 bases clipped from V and 4 bases from J, the junction kept 3 bases outside the gene matches. The CDR3 runs to 13 residues. Germline CDR1 and CDR2: MGHRA and YSYEKL. The CDR3 loop reads CASSHLDRYEQYF. CDR3 coding DNA: TGCGCCAGCAGCCATCTGGACAGGTACGAGCAGTACTTC.

This clone was counted between two and nine times. This chain links TRBV2 with TRBJ1-4; TRBD1 agrees at 9 bases. This CDR3 region has 14 residues. Per the germline V gene, CDR1 is SNHLY and CDR2 is FYNNEI. V lost 4 bases, J lost 8 bases, and 5 bases stayed unmatched. CDR3 in amino acids: CASSVGQGREKLFF. DNA for the CDR3: TGTGCCAGCAGTGTGGGACAGGGAAGGGAAAAACTGTTTTTT.

This clone has more than one count but fewer than ten. V is TRBV6-5 and J is TRBJ1-1; D uncertain. The V and J ends lost 5 bases and 0 bases respectively, with 10 bases between them. CDR3 length: 14 residues. Germline lookup yields CDR1 MNHEY and CDR2 SVGAGI. The CDR3 is CASSLTTVNTEAFF. The CDR3 nucleotides read TGTGCCAGCAGTCTAACAACAGTGAACACTGAAGCTTTCTTT.

The rearrangement uses TRBV5-5 and TRBJ1-6, with TRBD1 as a possible D gene (5 bases). The CDR3 is 19 residues long. Trimming cost V 1 base and J 0 bases, with 17 bases left between them. Germline CDR1 is SGHKS and CDR2 is YYEKEE (reference sequence). The CDR3 is CASSLFPGLPSSYNSPLHF. CDR3 DNA sequence: TGTGCCAGCAGCTTGTTTCCGGGACTCCCGAGCTCCTATAATTCACCCCTCCACTTT.